This passage covers 10 T cell receptor beta chains from one sample sequenced in a study of shared T cell receptors in the human thymus. Only in-frame clones appear in the TCRdb table, and some are missing; sequencing was by immunoSEQ multiplex PCR. The sample holds hundreds of thousands of clones, roughly 88% seen once. This sample also belongs to another study, concerning human thymus T cells.

Sequencing was performed on thymocytes. These receptors originate from a boy less than two years old with a congenital heart defect.

This chain joins TRBV6-5 and TRBJ1-5; D gene uncertain. The CDR3 totals 14 residues. The V and J ends lost 7 bases and 2 bases respectively, with 12 bases between them. CDR1 is MNHEY and CDR2 is SVGAGI in the germline V gene. CDR3 coding DNA: TGTGCCAGCAAGCTCAGGCTTGGCAATCAGCCCCAGCATTTT. Its translation: CASKLRLGNQPQHF.

The chain links TRBV9 to TRBJ1-2, with unresolved D. The germline gives CDR1 SGDLS, CDR2 YYNGEE. The CDR3 extends over 14 amino acids. Trimming cost V 3 bases and J 2 bases, with 11 bases left between them. CDR3 protein: CASSDHPGNYGYTF. The CDR3 bases are TGTGCCAGCAGCGATCACCCGGGGAACTATGGCTACACCTTC.

The chain joins TRBV14 to TRBJ2-5, with 12 bases identical to TRBD2. This CDR3 is built from 16 residues. J was trimmed by 4 bases and V by 3 bases; bases with no gene match: 6. Germline assignment: CDR1 SGHDN and CDR2 FVKESK. The CDR3 reads CASSQLAGGPGETQYF. In DNA form, the CDR3 reads TGTGCCAGCAGCCAGCTAGCGGGAGGGCCGGGAGAGACCCAGTACTTC.

This rearrangement joins TRBV4-2 to TRBJ2-2; D is unresolved. The CDR3 totals 15 residues. Trimming took 0 bases from V and 0 from J, leaving 5 bases between them. Germline V gene sequence: CDR1 LGHNA, CDR2 YNFKEQ. CDR3 residues: CASSQDPTNTGELFF. CDR3 DNA sequence: TGTGCCAGCAGCCAAGACCCCACGAACACCGGGGAGCTGTTTTTT.

This clone was seen a single time. The CDR3 reads CASSLVGGKGNQPQHF. CDR3 in DNA: TGTGCCAGCAGTCTAGTCGGCGGGAAGGGCAATCAGCCCCAGCATTTT. The rearrangement links TRBV28 to TRBJ1-5; D unclear. CDR3 size: 16 residues. V lost 5 bases to trimming and J lost 2 bases, with 16 bases between them. Germline V gene lookup returns CDR1 MDHEN and CDR2 SYDVKM.

The CDR3 spells CASSLERGEQYF. DNA of the CDR3: TGTGCCAGCAGTTTAGAAAGGGGCGAGCAGTACTTC. This sequence joins TRBV27 and TRBJ2-7, with a weak D call TRBD1 (5 bases). Trimming left V 2 bases short and J 6 bases short, with 8 bases between. The CDR3 is 12 amino acids. Germline CDR1 reads MNHEY; CDR2 reads SMNVEV (reference sequence).

V and J are TRBV7-9 and TRBJ1-5; D gene unclear. Germline V lookup: CDR1 SEHNR, CDR2 FQNEAQ (reference sequence). The CDR3 has 14 residues. The ends were cut back, 1 base at V and 4 bases at J, with 8 bases in the middle. The CDR3 DNA follows: TGTGCCAGCAGCTTAGTCGGGGAAAATCAGCCCCAGCATTTT. This sequence encodes CASSLVGENQPQHF.

This chain uses TRBV19 with TRBJ2-7; TRBD1 matches 10 bases. Trimming removed 2 bases from V and 2 bases from J; junction bases left unmatched: 3. The CDR3 has 15 residues. CDR1 and CDR2 from the germline V gene are LNHDA and SQIVND (reference sequence). This CDR3 is CASSIRTGGTYEQYF. DNA for the CDR3: TGTGCCAGTAGTATAAGGACAGGGGGAACCTACGAGCAGTACTTC.

V usage is TRBV30 and J usage is TRBJ2-1, with 9 nucleotides matching TRBD2. CDR1 and CDR2 (germline): GTSNPN, SVGIG (reference sequence). The CDR3 loop spans 20 amino acids. Trimming cost V 3 bases and J 2 bases; bases outside gene matches: 20. CDR3 DNA: TGTGCCTGGAGGTGCCGGGCTAGCGGGAAGGCGCCAGGACCCTACAATGAGCAGTTCTTC. Amino acids: CAWRCRASGKAPGPYNEQFF.

The chain combines TRBV19 with TRBJ1-1; no clear D. The CDR3 consists of 15 residues. V was cut by 1 base and J by 1 base, with 10 bases left in between. Germline loops: CDR1 LNHDA, CDR2 SQIVND (reference sequence). The DNA of the CDR3 is TGTGCCAGTAGTATAGTTGGCATACCGAACACTGAAGCTTTCTTT. Its translation: CASSIVGIPNTEAFF.